The 4 T cell receptor beta chains below all came from one sample that was sequenced in a study of OX40 agonist ivuxolimab in advanced cancers. Libraries were prepared by immunoSEQ multiplex PCR; TCRdb keeps only in-frame clonotypes and omits some of them. Of about 96,000 clones listed, about 84% are singletons. Material: CD4+ or CD8+ T cells sorted from blood, obtained in a trial of the OX40 agonist ivuxolimab. The source is an adult with an advanced solid tumor such as melanoma, head and neck, liver or kidney cancer.

The chain carries TRBV5-1 and TRBJ2-7; 8 nucleotides agree with TRBD2. The CDR3 is 15 amino acids. The junction had 7 bases not matched to a gene; V was cut back by 2 bases and J by 3 bases. Looked up from germline, CDR1 is SGHRS and CDR2 is YFSETQ. Written as DNA, the CDR3 is TGCGCCAGCAGCTTAAGCGGGAGAGACATCTACGAGCAGTACTTC. It encodes CASSLSGRDIYEQYF.

V is TRBV18 and J is TRBJ2-1; 8 bases line up with TRBD1. V lost 0 bases to trimming and J lost 4 bases; unmatched junction nucleotides: 5. The CDR3 spans 16 residues. Germline CDR1 is KGHSH and CDR2 is LQKENI. CDR3 in amino acids: CASSPPDRGRYNEQFF. The CDR3 region has the DNA TGTGCCAGCTCACCACCAGACAGGGGCCGGTACAATGAGCAGTTCTTC.

This clone occurred once. The V call is TRBV4-3, the J call TRBJ2-3, with D tentatively TRBD2 (6 bases). There are 16 residues in the CDR3. With 1 base removed from V and 4 bases from J, the gap between germline ends came to 15 bases. Germline V CDR1 and CDR2: LGHNA, YSLEER. CDR3 DNA: TGCGCCAGCAGCCAAGCAGGAGGCGGGGAGGCAGATACGCAGTATTTT. Its translation: CASSQAGGGEADTQYF.

The chain combines TRBV5-1 with TRBJ2-3; D not resolved. The germline CDR1 and CDR2 sequences are SGHRS and YFSETQ. Trimming cost V 1 base and J 6 bases, with 12 bases left between them. The CDR3 spans 14 residues. As DNA, the CDR3 is TGCGCCAGCAGCTTGAACAGTTTTGGGGATACGCAGTATTTT. Encoded protein: CASSLNSFGDTQYF.